This TCR beta chain was observed in a study of blood T cell repertoires in COVID-19. Whole-study context: The samples span acute and convalescent COVID-19 from the United States, Italy and Spain. T cells, B-cell-depleted T cells, or PBMCs supplied cDNA or gDNA.

CDR3 size: 15 residues. The germline V gene has CDR1 LGHDT and CDR2 YNNKEL (reference sequence). Turning to this clone: Relative to the germline gene, one junction end is altered; a read error may explain this. The same CDR3 also results from other DNA sequences found in this sample.

Authors' processing steps: Estimation of nucleated cell counts relied on the amplification of reference gene primers. Profiled with immunoSEQ multiplex PCR; TCRdb holds only in-frame clones, not every one. Clone size and the V and J calls come from that table; the DNA yielded D and trimming. The profile shows approximately 40,000 clones, approximately 91% of them singletons. The clonotype comes from a human donor in a cohort sampled during active COVID-19. Sequenced: peripheral blood. The chain joins TRBV3-1 (or the pseudogene TRBV3-2) to TRBJ2-7; TRBD2 is a possible D gene (5 bases). The CDR3 DNA reads as TGCGCCAGCAGCCGAACACTAGGCTCTTACGACGAGCAGTACTTC. Translating it yields CASSRTLGSYDEQYF.